This TCR beta chain emerged from a study of regulatory T cells in long-lasting Graves disease. Study-wide points: No thyroid tissue was studied; the work used peripheral blood only. Comparison showed that persistent patients shared more public clonotypes (about 2,700) than new patients (966). Reduced TCR diversity was observed in persistent Graves' patients versus newly diagnosed patients.

Stated time point: newly diagnosed GD, antithyroid drugs for less than 3 months. RNA from PBMCs was the source of the TCR library. An endocrinology department located in Xi'an, China, was where the patients came from. This clonotype was counted at least ten times. Its antigen is not known. V lost 6 bases and J lost 7, with 16 bases in between. This CDR3 comprises 14 residues. Library construction for TCR beta used iRepertoire HTBI primers and Arm-PCR of CDR3 regions. TCRdb reprocessed the multiplex PCR reads with MiXCR, giving one entry per CDR3 protein. The sample has over 300,000 distinct CDR3 sequences; around a sixth are singletons.

The TCR originated in a female donor with Graves disease. V is TRBV12-3 or TRBV12-4 and J is TRBJ1-3, with D perhaps TRBD1 (5 bases). This sample comprised peripheral blood mononuclear cells (PBMCs), obtained at new diagnosis, from a patient treated with antithyroid drugs. The CDR3 loop reads CASSGIGGTNTIYF. In DNA form, the CDR3 reads TGTGCCAGCAGCGGCATCGGGGGTACCAACACCATATATTTT.